These 6 T cell receptor beta chains came from one sample sequenced in a study of blood T cell repertoires in COVID-19. Sequencing used immunoSEQ multiplex PCR; TCRdb keeps in-frame clones, though not all of them. The sample yields over 120,000 clones, 65% to 80% seen once. Sequencing used peripheral blood. The receptors shown here come from a woman aged 55-69 years with acute or convalescent COVID-19.

V and J are TRBV7-9 and TRBJ1-2; D perhaps matches TRBD1 (5 bases). V was cut by 1 base and J by 8 bases, with 14 bases left in between. Germline CDR1 SEHNR, CDR2 FQNEAQ (reference sequence). The CDR3 runs to 14 residues. The CDR3 DNA reads TGTGCCAGCAGCTTAGAAGGGGCTTTATCGGGCTACACCTTC. Its protein product is CASSLEGALSGYTF. The whole variable domain, remainder taken from reference TRBV7-9 and TRBJ1-2, is DTGVSQNPRHKITKRGQNVTFRCDPISEHNRLYWYRQTLGQGPEFLTYFQNEAQLEKSRLLSDRFSAERPKGSFSTLEIQRTEQGDSAMYLCASSLEGALSGYTFGSGTRLTVV.

The chain carries TRBV6-5 and TRBJ1-5; 9 nucleotides align to TRBD1. Germline V gene data show CDR1 as MNHEY and CDR2 as SVGAGI. The CDR3 covers 14 residues. V lost 11 bases, J lost 0 bases, and 5 bases stayed unmatched. The CDR3 region is CAGNRGHSNQPQHF. Here the CDR3 DNA reads TGTGCCGGAAACAGGGGGCATAGCAATCAGCCCCAGCATTTT.

V is TRBV29-1 and J is TRBJ1-1, with TRBD1 as a possible D gene (5 bases). The ends were cut back, 4 bases at V and 1 base at J, with 16 bases in the middle. Germline loops: CDR1 SQVTM, CDR2 ANQGSEA. The CDR3 covers 15 residues. CDR3 region: CSVGFGAGKNTEAFF. The CDR3 region has the DNA TGCAGCGTTGGTTTCGGCGCAGGGAAGAACACTGAAGCTTTCTTT.

The chain combines TRBV12-5 with TRBJ1-1; 7 bases map to TRBD1. The germline V gene has CDR1 LGHNT and CDR2 FRNRAP. Germline trimming cut 6 bases from V and 4 bases from J; bases unmatched to any gene: 2. There are 12 residues in the CDR3. For the CDR3, the DNA is TGTGCTAGTGGCCCAGGGGGCACTGAAGCTTTCTTT. This codes for CASGPGGTEAFF.

V usage is TRBV6-5 and J usage is TRBJ2-7, with TRBD2 as a possible D gene (5 bases). CDR3 length: 15 amino acids. CDR1 MNHEY and CDR2 SVGAGI come from the germline V gene. V shed 0 bases and J shed 3 bases, with 12 bases lying between them. CDR3 sequence reads: CASSYSRAPNYEQYF. The CDR3 DNA reads TGTGCCAGCAGTTACTCGCGGGCGCCGAACTACGAGCAGTACTTC.

V is TRBV30 and J is TRBJ2-7; 10 bases are a match to TRBD2. The CDR3 extends over 15 amino acids. Germline V gene sequence: CDR1 GTSNPN, CDR2 SVGIG (reference sequence). Trimming took 0 bases from V and 3 from J; bases not matched to a gene: 5. The CDR3 bases are TGTGCCTGGAGTGTAAGAGCGGGAGGGGTCTACGAGCAGTACTTC. This translates into CAWSVRAGGVYEQYF.